The 8 T cell receptor beta chains listed next were all sequenced from one sample in a study of Graves' ophthalmopathy and Graves' hyperthyroidism. The study amplified TCR beta CDR3 regions using RNA transcripts. An initial RT-PCR round employing HTBI primers preceded a second-round multiplex PCR. From the multiplex PCR reads, TCRdb called clonotypes with MiXCR, one entry per CDR3 protein. The repertoire consists of about 480,000 distinct CDR3 sequences, with roughly 14% occurring once and the leading ten covering about 10%. Sequencing input: blood. These receptors came from a woman under 40 with Graves' ophthalmopathy.

The chain combines TRBV4-1 with TRBJ2-2; TRBD2 is a possible D gene (5 bases). Germline values: CDR1 MGHRA, CDR2 YSYEKL. The V gene lost 5 bases and the J gene lost 4 bases, with 17 bases spanning the gap. The length of the CDR3 is 16 residues. In DNA form, the CDR3 reads TGCGCCAGCAGCTATTGGACTCTCTCCGGCACCGGGGAGCTGTTTTTT. This encodes CASSYWTLSGTGELFF.

This clonotype was detected a few times. The rearrangement uses TRBV24-1 and TRBJ2-7; unclear D gene. V shed 5 bases and J shed 5 bases, with 9 bases lying between them. Germline CDR1 and CDR2: KGHDR and SFDVKD. The CDR3 extends over 12 amino acids. CDR3 loop: CATSGSGHEQYF. The CDR3, as DNA: TGTGCCACCAGTGGTAGTGGCCACGAGCAGTACTTC.

This clonotype has a single count. A much larger clonotype is one base distant, so this may be a read error. The rearrangement joins TRBV5-1 to TRBJ2-5; D might be TRBD1 (5 bases). Germline CDR1 SGHRS, CDR2 YFSETQ. The CDR3 contains 14 residues. CDR3 sequence reads: CVSSQVTVQETQYF. The CDR3 bases are TGCGTCAGCAGCCAGGTGACAGTCCAAGAGACCCAGTACTTC. Variable domain in full (rest from reference TRBV5-1 and TRBJ2-5): KAGVTQTPRYLIKTRGQQVTLSCSPISGHRSVSWYQQTPGQGLQFLFEYFSETQRNKGNFPGRFSGRQFSNSRSEMNVSTLELGDSALYLCVSSQVTVQETQYFGPGTRLLVL.

The rearrangement uses TRBV30 and TRBJ2-2, with D uncertain. The V end was cut by 2 bases, the J end by 5 bases, with 9 bases between. CDR3 length: 13 amino acids. Per the germline V gene, CDR1 is GTSNPN and CDR2 is SVGIG (reference sequence). CDR3 protein: CAWSPGRTGELFF. The CDR3 DNA reads as TGTGCCTGGAGTCCTGGCCGAACCGGGGAGCTGTTTTTT.

This clonotype has at least ten counts. J is TRBJ1-1 and V is TRBV19; no definite D call. The CDR3 is made up of 12 amino acids. Germline V gene sequence: CDR1 LNHDA, CDR2 SQIVND (reference sequence). Trimming removed 7 bases at V and 7 bases at J, with 13 bases between. Written as DNA, the CDR3 is TGTGCCAGTACCCTCCGGGGTGGTGAAGCTTTCTTT. This gives the protein CASTLRGGEAFF.

This clonotype was recorded many times. V usage is TRBV2 and J usage is TRBJ1-1, with D perhaps TRBD1 (6 bases). Germline values: CDR1 SNHLY, CDR2 FYNNEI. V was shortened by 7 bases and J by 1 base, with 16 bases between the two germline ends. CDR3 size: 15 residues. The CDR3 loop reads CASTDQGLGNTEAFF. The CDR3 bases are TGTGCCAGCACCGACCAGGGGTTAGGGAACACTGAAGCTTTCTTT.

This clonotype was detected ten times or more. The chain is built from TRBV6-5 and TRBJ2-7; D is possibly TRBD1 (6 bases). The CDR3 spans 13 residues. Germline CDR1 reads MNHEY; CDR2 reads SVGAGI. V was trimmed by 2 bases and J by 4 bases, leaving 9 bases between them. As DNA, the CDR3 is TGTGCCAGCAGTTACAACAGGGAATACGAGCAGTACTTC. Protein sequence: CASSYNREYEQYF.

This clonotype occurred many times. This chain connects TRBV6-5 to TRBJ1-6, with D perhaps matching TRBD1 (6 bases). Between the trimmed V and J ends, which lost 0 bases and 7 bases, there was a span of 16 bases. CDR3 length equals 17 residues. The germline gives CDR1 MNHEY, CDR2 SVGAGI. This CDR3 reads CASSYSISQGWNSPLHF. In DNA, the CDR3 is TGTGCCAGCAGTTACTCGATAAGCCAGGGGTGGAATTCACCCCTCCACTTT.